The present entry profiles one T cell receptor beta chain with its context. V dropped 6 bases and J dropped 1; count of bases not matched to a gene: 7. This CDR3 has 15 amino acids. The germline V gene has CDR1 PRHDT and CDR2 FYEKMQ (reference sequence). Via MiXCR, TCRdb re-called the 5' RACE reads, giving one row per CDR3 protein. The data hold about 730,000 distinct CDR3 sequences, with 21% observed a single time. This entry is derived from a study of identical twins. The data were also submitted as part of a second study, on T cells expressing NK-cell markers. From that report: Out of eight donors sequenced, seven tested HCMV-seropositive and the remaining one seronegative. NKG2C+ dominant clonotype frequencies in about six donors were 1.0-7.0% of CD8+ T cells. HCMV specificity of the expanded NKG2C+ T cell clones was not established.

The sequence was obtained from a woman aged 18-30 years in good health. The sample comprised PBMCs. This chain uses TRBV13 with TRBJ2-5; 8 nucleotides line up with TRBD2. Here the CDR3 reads CASRNSGVPQETQYF. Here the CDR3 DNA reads TGTGCCAGCAGAAATAGCGGGGTACCCCAAGAGACCCAGTACTTC.